This record covers a single T cell receptor (beta chain). Sequenced by immunoSEQ multiplex PCR; TCRdb stores in-frame clones only, minus some. The sample lists approximately 76,000 clones, 85% to 95% occurring once. This sample is part of a study of T cell responses to AZD1222 COVID-19 vaccine. Germline CDR1 SGDLS, CDR2 YYNGEE. This CDR3 has 17 amino acids. The germline V and J ends were trimmed by 2 bases and 0 bases, with 16 bases remaining between them. The TCR comes from an adult in good health. Specimen: peripheral blood, collected on day 0 of MenACWY control vaccination. The rearrangement links TRBV9 to TRBJ2-3; tentatively, D is TRBD2 (6 bases). The CDR3 here is CASSVRAGPKSTDTQYF. CDR3 bases: TGTGCCAGCAGCGTTCGAGCGGGCCCCAAAAGCACAGATACGCAGTATTTT.